This entry features one T cell receptor beta chain sequence. The antigen is undetermined. Germline assignment: CDR1 MNHEY and CDR2 SMNVEV (reference sequence). The CDR3 is made up of 17 amino acids. V shed 5 bases, J shed 4 bases, and the junction held 9 bases outside the gene matches. Primers for the PCR totalled 60 Vbeta and 13 Jbeta. Sequencing was performed with immunoSEQ multiplex PCR; in TCRdb, only in-frame clones are kept and a portion is missing. Seen here are about 130,000 clones, 80% observed once, and the top ten hold roughly 4%. This specimen belongs to a study of cytomegalovirus exposure and HLA in healthy donors. General study findings and limits: For most TCR sequences rarity was the rule, although some public TCRs occurred in many donors. For most subjects, TCR beta sequences were reported to predict HLA-A and HLA-B alleles with accuracy.

The rearrangement uses TRBV27 and TRBJ2-5; 14 nucleotides align to TRBD2. The sequenced material came from PBMCs. This TCR was sampled from a woman between 40 and 55 years old in good health and CMV-seronegative. In DNA, the CDR3 is TGTGCCAGCAGTCCCCCCGAGGGACTAGCGGGAGTAGAGACCCAGTACTTC. It encodes CASSPPEGLAGVETQYF.